This TCR beta chain originates from a study of blood T cell repertoires in COVID-19. Looked up from germline, CDR1 is SGHTS and CDR2 is YDEGEE. The CDR3 is 16 residues long. Between the trimmed V and J ends, which lost 1 base and 1 base, there was a span of 14 bases. Produced via immunoSEQ multiplex PCR; TCRdb's table is partial and in-frame only. The sample holds fewer than 250,000 clones, 84% seen once. Sequencing input: peripheral blood. The receptor comes from a woman between 50 and 59 years old with active or convalescent COVID-19. The chain employs TRBV5-8 and TRBJ1-1; D uncertain. For the CDR3, the DNA is TGTGCCAGCAGCTTGTATCAAACCTGGGCGAACACTGAAGCTTTCTTT. This translates into CASSLYQTWANTEAFF.